This record covers a single T cell receptor (beta chain). As yet, its antigen is unknown. The record originates from a study of T cells in Graves' hyperthyroidism and ophthalmopathy. Regions amplified from RNA transcripts were the TCR beta CDR3 regions. With the HTBI primer set, the TCR CDR3 went through a first round of RT-PCR. MiXCR was run by TCRdb on the multiplex PCR reads, yielding one entry per CDR3 protein. This sample carries some 440,000 distinct CDR3 sequences, more than 15% of them seen once, and the ten largest clones take 11% to 15%. The hyperthyroidism was newly diagnosed and had lasted under 2 months; the patients were aged 18 to 65. General observations from the study: In blood, most of the thyroid clonotypes expanded above 0.001 were also present. Ophthalmopathy, as predicted by the model, came a median 6.5 months after the prediction.

CDR3 length equals 12 residues. Germline-derived CDR1 and CDR2 are WSHSY and SAAADI. Trimming cost V 5 bases and J 5 bases, with 9 bases left between them. This TCR was sampled from a woman aged 18-29 years with Graves' hyperthyroidism. The sequencing sample was made of blood. The V call is TRBV10-2, the J call TRBJ2-5; tentatively, D is TRBD1 (5 bases). CDR3 DNA sequence: TGCGCCAGCAGTCAACAGGCGGAGACCCAGTACTTC. It specifies CASSQQAETQYF.